Each of the 25 T cell receptor beta chains below was sequenced from the same sample in a study of graft-versus-host responses after intestinal transplantation. The protocol was immunoSEQ multiplex PCR, while the TCRdb copy is restricted to in-frame clones and leaves out a portion. Of more than 55,000 clones listed, 85% to 90% are singletons. Sequenced material: PBMCs, taken 26 days after transplant. These receptors came from a human patient who received an intestinal transplant, so some T cells may come from the graft donor.

The rearrangement uses TRBV15 and TRBJ2-4, with 9 bases fitting TRBD1. Looked up from germline, CDR1 is LNHNV and CDR2 is YYDKDF (reference sequence). The CDR3 runs to 16 residues. Unmatched junction bases numbered 12, after V lost 4 bases and J lost 8 bases. CDR3 in amino acids: CATSTRTGGSGDIQYF. CDR3 DNA sequence: TGTGCCACCAGCACCAGAACAGGGGGCTCGGGGGACATTCAGTACTTC.

This rearrangement joins TRBV30 to TRBJ2-7; 9 bases line up with TRBD1. This CDR3 is built from 15 residues. In germline, CDR1 is GTSNPN, CDR2 SVGIG (reference sequence). The V gene end was trimmed by 7 bases and the J gene end by 0 bases; junction bases not matched to a gene: 10. CDR3 nucleotides: TGTGCCTACCAACAGGGGGCCAGGAGCTCCTACGAGCAGTACTTC. It translates to CAYQQGARSSYEQYF.

The chain joins TRBV19 to TRBJ1-5, with 9 bases aligning to TRBD1. CDR1 and CDR2 from the germline V gene are LNHDA and SQIVND (reference sequence). With 7 bases clipped from V and 7 bases from J, the junction kept 17 bases outside the gene matches. The CDR3 is 17 amino acids. The CDR3 DNA reads as TGTGCCAGTACCCCACGGACCACGGGACAGGGTAACCAGCCCCAGCATTTT. Amino acid sequence: CASTPRTTGQGNQPQHF.

This rearrangement joins TRBV13 to TRBJ1-3, with D maybe TRBD1 (6 bases). Trimming took 7 bases from V and 0 from J, leaving 19 bases between them. The CDR3 contains 17 residues. Per germline, CDR1 PRHDT and CDR2 FYEKMQ (reference sequence). Here the CDR3 reads CASIMASRTASGNTIYF. The CDR3 region has the DNA TGTGCCAGCATCATGGCTTCGAGGACAGCCTCTGGAAACACCATATATTTT.

The chain combines TRBV7-8 with TRBJ2-2, with a tentative D call TRBD2 (6 bases). CDR1 and CDR2 from the germline V gene are SGHVS and FQNEAQ. Trimming cost V 4 bases and J 0 bases, with 9 bases left between them. The CDR3 runs to 15 residues. The CDR3 reads CASSSLAANTGELFF. CDR3 nucleotide sequence: TGTGCCAGCAGCTCACTAGCCGCGAACACCGGGGAGCTGTTTTTT.

The chain has TRBV5-6 and TRBJ2-5; 12 bases agree with TRBD1. The CDR3 has 14 amino acids. V lost 4 bases to trimming and J lost 10 bases; unmatched junction nucleotides: 8. Looked up from germline, CDR1 is SGHDT and CDR2 is YYEEEE. The DNA of the CDR3 is TGTGCCAGCAGCGGTCCGGGACAGGGGGCCCTCCAGTACTTC. Its protein is CASSGPGQGALQYF.

In nucleotides, the CDR3 is TGTGCCACCAGCAGAATCCGGGACAGGGCTGGCTACACCTTC. Translation gives CATSRIRDRAGYTF. The chain recombines TRBV15 with TRBJ1-2; 9 nucleotides line up with TRBD1. This CDR3 has 14 residues. Germline CDR1 LNHNV, CDR2 YYDKDF (reference sequence). Trimming took 2 bases from V and 7 from J; bases not matched to a gene: 5.

The rearrangement links TRBV15 to TRBJ2-7, with a weak D call TRBD2 (5 bases). Trimming stripped 3 bases from V and 0 bases from J, with 12 bases between. The CDR3 spans 15 residues. Looked up from germline, CDR1 is LNHNV and CDR2 is YYDKDF (reference sequence). CDR3 residues: CATSSETSFSYEQYF. CDR3 nucleotides: TGTGCCACCAGCAGTGAAACTAGTTTCTCCTACGAGCAGTACTTC.

The chain couples TRBV9 to TRBJ1-5; D may be TRBD1 (5 bases). Trimming pared 2 bases from V and 1 base from J, leaving 10 bases between. The CDR3 is made up of 15 amino acids. Germline CDR1 SGDLS, CDR2 YYNGEE. CDR3 residues: CASSVGGISNQPQHF. The CDR3 bases are TGTGCCAGCAGCGTCGGGGGAATCAGCAATCAGCCCCAGCATTTT.

The genes are TRBV6-1 and TRBJ1-1, with a possible D match to TRBD1 (5 bases). V was pared by 10 bases and J by 5 bases, with 14 bases between. Germline CDR1 and CDR2: MNHNS and SASEGT. This CDR3 has 12 residues. The CDR3 sequence is CATKQGGTEAFF. The CDR3, as DNA: TGTGCCACCAAGCAGGGTGGGACTGAAGCTTTCTTT.

V and J are TRBV10-3 and TRBJ2-1; tentatively, D is TRBD1 (5 bases). The V gene's germline CDR1 is ENHRY and CDR2 SYGVKD. The length of the CDR3 is 13 residues. Between the trimmed V and J ends, which lost 4 bases and 3 bases, there was a span of 7 bases. The chain's CDR3 is CAISVDIYNEQFF. In DNA, the CDR3 is TGTGCCATCAGTGTGGACATCTACAATGAGCAGTTCTTC.

This clone was detected only once. This chain joins TRBV28 and TRBJ1-1; the D gene is possibly TRBD1 (5 bases). V lost 6 bases and J lost 1, with 15 bases in between. Germline V lookup: CDR1 MDHEN, CDR2 SYDVKM. This CDR3 is built from 15 residues. The CDR3 protein is CASRPSGRGNTEAFF. The CDR3 coding sequence is TGTGCCAGCAGACCCTCAGGTAGGGGGAACACTGAAGCTTTCTTT.

This chain connects TRBV27 to TRBJ2-7; 7 positions match TRBD2. Germline lookup yields CDR1 MNHEY and CDR2 SMNVEV (reference sequence). V was clipped by 4 bases and J by 0 bases; unmatched bases: 0. The CDR3 has 13 amino acids. The CDR3 bases are TGTGCCAGCAGTTGGGGGGGCTCCTACGAGCAGTACTTC. It is translated as CASSWGGSYEQYF.

The count of this clone is one. V gene TRBV28 combines with J gene TRBJ1-3; 7 bases are shared with TRBD1. This CDR3 region has 14 residues. In germline, CDR1 is MDHEN, CDR2 SYDVKM. The V gene end was trimmed by 6 bases and the J gene end by 6 bases; junction bases not matched to a gene: 8. The CDR3, as DNA: TGTGCCAGCAGAATCGGGACAGAAGCAAACACCATATATTTT. It codes for CASRIGTEANTIYF.

V and J are TRBV5-6 and TRBJ2-2; 7 bases match TRBD1. The CDR3 is made up of 15 amino acids. The J segment lost 6 bases and the V segment lost 4 bases, leaving 9 bases of the junction unmatched. From germline, CDR1 is SGHDT and CDR2 YYEEEE. DNA for the CDR3: TGTGCCAGCAGCCCGCCGGGACAGTTTCCCGGGGAGCTGTTTTTT. It is translated as CASSPPGQFPGELFF.

The CDR3 region is CASSALAGARGSSYNEQFF. CDR3 DNA: TGTGCCAGCAGCGCCCTAGCTGGGGCGCGGGGTTCATCCTACAATGAGCAGTTCTTC. The gene calls are TRBV7-9 and TRBJ2-1, with D maybe TRBD2 (6 bases). Germline-derived CDR1 and CDR2 are SEHNR and FQNEAQ (reference sequence). This CDR3 spans 19 amino acids. Trimming pared 5 bases from V and 1 base from J, leaving 24 bases between. The variable domain in full, completed from reference TRBV7-9 and TRBJ2-1, reads DTGVSQNPRHKITKRGQNVTFRCDPISEHNRLYWYRQTLGQGPEFLTYFQNEAQLEKSRLLSDRFSAERPKGSFSTLEIQRTEQGDSAMYLCASSALAGARGSSYNEQFFGPGTRLTVL.

There are a few counts of this clone. The chain carries TRBV18 and TRBJ2-7, with D perhaps TRBD1 (6 bases). The V gene's germline CDR1 is KGHSH and CDR2 LQKENI. Trimming removed 3 bases at V and 0 bases at J, with 12 bases between. The CDR3 runs 15 residues. The CDR3 sequence: CASSPKQGSSYEQYF. CDR3 bases: TGTGCCAGCTCACCGAAACAGGGAAGCTCCTACGAGCAGTACTTC.

DNA of the CDR3: TGTGCCAGCAGCTTAGCGCCCGAGATCTCTGGAAACACCATATATTTT. Encoded protein: CASSLAPEISGNTIYF. The chain employs TRBV7-6 and TRBJ1-3; D unclear. The CDR3 length is 16 residues. Germline V gene data show CDR1 as SGHVS and CDR2 as FNYEAQ. Trimming took 0 bases from V and 0 from J, leaving 9 bases between them.

This clone was found once. The chain has TRBV28 and TRBJ2-5; TRBD1 might be the D (5 bases). The CDR3 runs 12 residues. Per the germline V gene, CDR1 is MDHEN and CDR2 is SYDVKM. V was pared by 6 bases and J by 5 bases, with 10 bases between. The CDR3 sequence is CASSQGVETQYF. CDR3 in DNA: TGTGCCAGCAGCCAAGGGGTGGAGACCCAGTACTTC.

This chain links TRBV7-9 with TRBJ2-1, with unresolved D. Per germline, CDR1 SEHNR and CDR2 FQNEAQ (reference sequence). V dropped 7 bases and J dropped 4 bases, with 11 bases sitting between them. CDR3 length: 13 residues. CDR3 coding DNA: TGTGCCAGCACCATAACCGCGTACAATGAGCAGTTCTTC. Protein product: CASTITAYNEQFF. The full variable domain, rest sourced from reference TRBV7-9 and TRBJ2-1, is DTGVSQNPRHKITKRGQNVTFRCDPISEHNRLYWYRQTLGQGPEFLTYFQNEAQLEKSRLLSDRFSAERPKGSFSTLEIQRTEQGDSAMYLCASTITAYNEQFFGPGTRLTVL.

V usage is TRBV7-8 and J usage is TRBJ1-1; TRBD1 is a possible D gene (6 bases). The ends were cut back, 5 bases at V and 5 bases at J, with 27 bases in the middle. This CDR3 is built from 18 residues. Germline values: CDR1 SGHVS, CDR2 FQNEAQ. The DNA of the CDR3 is TGTGCCAGCAGCCCGTTGTACGATGATGTGGGGGCGAATACTGAAGCTTTCTTT. Amino acid sequence: CASSPLYDDVGANTEAFF.

The chain recombines TRBV5-7 with TRBJ1-5, with 7 nucleotides matching TRBD1. TRBV5-7 carries the ORF label, with uncertain function. Trimming took 4 bases from V and 5 from J; bases not matched to a gene: 6. This CDR3 region has 14 residues. The CDR3 sequence is CASSLGQGDQPQHF. Here the CDR3 DNA reads TGTGCCAGCAGCCTGGGGCAGGGGGATCAGCCCCAGCATTTT.

The chain carries TRBV2 and TRBJ1-4, with TRBD1 matching 7 bases. Unmatched junction bases numbered 10, after V lost 2 bases and J lost 10 bases. This CDR3 has 15 amino acids. Germline V gives CDR1 SNHLY, CDR2 FYNNEI. The CDR3 loop reads CASSETGEPFGKLFF. The DNA of the CDR3 is TGTGCCAGCAGTGAAACAGGGGAGCCTTTCGGAAAACTGTTTTTT.

The chain recombines TRBV27 with TRBJ2-7; possibly TRBD2 for D (7 bases). Trimming pared 6 bases from V and 6 bases from J, leaving 12 bases between. CDR1 is MNHEY, CDR2 SMNVEV, per germline (reference sequence). The CDR3 runs 12 residues. CDR3 protein: CASSDRGGEQYF. The CDR3 nucleotides read TGTGCCAGCAGCGATAGGGGGGGCGAGCAGTACTTC.

The V gene is TRBV7-8, the J gene TRBJ2-7; D not certain. V was clipped by 5 bases and J by 2 bases, with 7 bases between them. CDR3 size: 12 residues. The germline V gene encodes CDR1 SGHVS and CDR2 FQNEAQ. CDR3 in amino acids: CASSPSAYEQYF. The CDR3 DNA reads as TGTGCCAGCAGCCCCTCGGCCTACGAGCAGTACTTC.